The 23 T cell receptor beta chains in this list originate from one sample, sequenced in a study of OX40 agonist ivuxolimab in advanced cancers. Repertoires were generated with immunoSEQ multiplex PCR, while TCRdb's copy carries only in-frame clones and drops some. This table holds some 97,000 clones, 90% found once. Sample: CD4+ or CD8+ T cells sorted from blood, taken in a trial of the OX40 agonist ivuxolimab. The source of these receptors is an adult with an advanced solid tumor such as melanoma, head and neck, liver or kidney cancer.

This chain joins TRBV6-1 and TRBJ1-1, with D uncertain. Trimming stripped 0 bases from V and 1 base from J, with 9 bases between. The CDR3 loop spans 15 amino acids. CDR1 MNHNS and CDR2 SASEGT come from the germline V gene. The CDR3 sequence is CASSEAGAGNTEAFF. In nucleotides, the CDR3 is TGTGCCAGCAGTGAAGCCGGTGCGGGGAACACTGAAGCTTTCTTT.

V and J are TRBV5-1 and TRBJ2-3, with 11 positions matching TRBD2. From germline, CDR1 is SGHRS and CDR2 YFSETQ. The CDR3 consists of 15 residues. The V gene end was trimmed by 5 bases and the J gene end by 6 bases; junction bases not matched to a gene: 8. The CDR3 region is CASSYSGRASDTQYF. CDR3 bases: TGCGCCAGCAGTTATAGCGGGAGGGCGTCGGATACGCAGTATTTT.

This chain uses TRBV7-9 with TRBJ1-5; D is uncertain. V was clipped by 1 base and J by 6 bases, with 7 bases between them. Per the germline V gene, CDR1 is SEHNR and CDR2 is FQNEAQ (reference sequence). This CDR3 has 13 amino acids. The CDR3 loop is CASSLGAGQPQHF. Here the CDR3 DNA reads TGTGCCAGCAGCTTAGGTGCGGGTCAGCCCCAGCATTTT.

The chain recombines TRBV19 with TRBJ2-7; 7 bases match TRBD1. This CDR3 comprises 13 residues. Germline lookup yields CDR1 LNHDA and CDR2 SQIVND (reference sequence). V dropped 5 bases and J dropped 6; count of bases not matched to a gene: 7. CDR3 amino acids: CASSRQGTREQYF. In DNA form, the CDR3 reads TGTGCCAGTAGTCGACAGGGAACACGCGAGCAGTACTTC. The full variable domain, its missing parts supplied by reference TRBV19 and TRBJ2-7, is DGGITQSPKYLFRKEGQNVTLSCEQNLNHDAMYWYRQDPGQGLRLIYYSQIVNDFQKGDIAEGYSVSREKKESFPLTVTSAQKNPTAFYLCASSRQGTREQYFGPGTRLTVT.

The rearrangement uses TRBV28 and TRBJ2-2; D is undetermined. CDR3 length equals 17 residues. Trimming left V 2 bases short and J 2 bases short, with 15 bases between. Germline assignment: CDR1 MDHEN and CDR2 SYDVKM. CDR3 loop: CASSLVGRHSNTGELFF. The CDR3 bases are TGTGCCAGCAGTTTAGTGGGCAGACACTCAAACACCGGGGAGCTGTTTTTT.

The chain is built from TRBV11-2 and TRBJ2-4; TRBD1 is a possible D gene (5 bases). The V end was cut by 5 bases, the J end by 2 bases, with 13 bases between. The CDR3 has 15 residues. The germline V gene has CDR1 SGHAT and CDR2 FQNNGV. CDR3 in DNA: TGTGCCAGCAGCGGCCGCCAGGGTTCCAAAAACATTCAGTACTTC. Amino acids: CASSGRQGSKNIQYF.

V usage is TRBV19 and J usage is TRBJ2-3; D gene unclear. The CDR3 consists of 15 residues. With 3 bases removed from V and 0 bases from J, the gap between germline ends came to 10 bases. In germline, CDR1 is LNHDA, CDR2 SQIVND (reference sequence). The CDR3 here is CASSIWGASTDTQYF. The DNA for the CDR3 is TGTGCCAGTAGTATCTGGGGTGCTAGCACAGATACGCAGTATTTT.

The rearrangement uses TRBV6-1 and TRBJ2-7; TRBD1 matches 9 bases. Germline trimming cut 6 bases from V and 8 bases from J; bases unmatched to any gene: 14. CDR1 is MNHNS, CDR2 SASEGT, per germline. The CDR3 spans 15 residues. CDR3 sequence reads: CASSNPGQGRLQQYF. The CDR3 coding sequence is TGTGCCAGCAGCAACCCGGGACAGGGAAGATTGCAGCAGTACTTC.

The chain is built from TRBV6-1 and TRBJ1-1, with TRBD1 matching over 10 bases. Trimming at V came to 3 bases and at J to 9 bases, leaving 13 bases not matched to a gene. The germline CDR1 and CDR2 sequences are MNHNS and SASEGT. The CDR3 has 16 amino acids. The CDR3 is CASSETPTGTGDQAFF. DNA of the CDR3: TGTGCCAGCAGTGAGACACCAACCGGGACAGGGGACCAAGCTTTCTTT.

The chain uses TRBV10-2 and TRBJ2-7; no clear D. Germline V gene sequence: CDR1 WSHSY, CDR2 SAAADI. This CDR3 is built from 11 residues. V lost 4 bases and J lost 2, with 3 bases in between. The CDR3 loop is CASSATYEQYF. The CDR3, as DNA: TGCGCCAGCAGTGCCACCTACGAGCAGTACTTC.

As concerns this clone: One junction end does not reproduce the germline sequence, and a read error may be involved. The V gene is TRBV18, the J gene TRBJ1-4; D uncertain. Germline CDR1 and CDR2: KGHSH and LQKENI. This CDR3 contains 13 residues. The CDR3 reads CASSPRANEKLFF. CDR3 DNA: TGTGCCAGCTCCCCACGGGCTAATGAAAAACTGTTTTTT.

The count of this clone is one. The chain joins TRBV11-1 to TRBJ2-7, with 10 nucleotides matching TRBD1. The CDR3 totals 17 residues. V shed 5 bases and J 4 bases; nucleotides not matched to a gene: 14. Germline V gives CDR1 SGHAT, CDR2 FQDESV (reference sequence). The CDR3 DNA is TGTGCCAGCAGCAACACGGGCCCGGGACAGGGGCGATACGAGCAGTACTTC. Protein sequence: CASSNTGPGQGRYEQYF. Using reference TRBV11-1 and TRBJ2-7 for the parts outside the CDR3, the full variable domain is EAEVAQSPRYKITEKSQAVAFWCDPISGHATLYWYRQILGQGPELLVQFQDESVVDDSQLPKDRFSAERLKGVDSTLKIQPAELGDSAMYLCASSNTGPGQGRYEQYFGPGTRLTVT.

The V gene is TRBV28, the J gene TRBJ1-2; 7 nucleotides line up with TRBD1. This CDR3 has 18 amino acids. The germline V gene has CDR1 MDHEN and CDR2 SYDVKM. Trimming cost V 6 bases and J 4 bases; bases outside gene matches: 20. DNA of the CDR3: TGTGCCAGCAGCCGACCCAGGGGGGGGGCGGCCGCCGGCTATGGCTACACCTTC. Encoded protein: CASSRPRGGAAAGYGYTF.

This clone has only one observation. The J gene is TRBJ1-2, the V gene TRBV5-6; 8 bases agree with TRBD1. Trimming cost V 4 bases and J 2 bases; bases outside gene matches: 1. This CDR3 contains 13 residues. The germline V gene encodes CDR1 SGHDT and CDR2 YYEEEE. The CDR3 is CASSGQGNYGYTF. DNA for the CDR3: TGTGCCAGCAGCGGACAGGGAAACTATGGCTACACCTTC.

The chain is built from TRBV11-2 and TRBJ2-1; D not certain. Germline loops: CDR1 SGHAT, CDR2 FQNNGV. The CDR3 loop spans 13 amino acids. Trimming took off 5 bases at V and 3 bases at J, with 8 bases between the two ends. The CDR3 DNA is TGTGCCAGCAGCCTGACCATCTACAATGAGCAGTTCTTC. This gives the protein CASSLTIYNEQFF.

This chain joins TRBV19 and TRBJ2-7, with TRBD2 matching 7 bases. CDR1 is LNHDA, CDR2 SQIVND, per germline (reference sequence). After removal of 3 bases from V and 4 bases from J, the junction contained 12 bases not matched to a gene. This CDR3 has 16 residues. The CDR3 loop is CASSMGGGHRKYEQYF. For the CDR3, the DNA is TGTGCCAGTAGTATGGGCGGGGGTCATCGGAAGTACGAGCAGTACTTC.

The chain has TRBV5-1 and TRBJ2-5; the match to TRBD2 covers 7 bases. The CDR3 contains 14 residues. The V and J ends lost 4 bases and 5 bases, in that order; junction bases with no gene match: 8. Germline loops: CDR1 SGHRS, CDR2 YFSETQ. In nucleotides, the CDR3 is TGCGCCAGCAGCCCGGACCGGGGAGGGGAGACCCAGTACTTC. Amino acids: CASSPDRGGETQYF.

V and J are TRBV6-5 and TRBJ1-3; TRBD1 agrees at 8 bases. Trimming at V came to 6 bases and at J to 2 bases, leaving 6 bases not matched to a gene. Germline V CDR1 and CDR2: MNHEY, SVGAGI. This CDR3 comprises 15 residues. This chain's CDR3 is CASRMTGVPGNTIYF. CDR3 DNA sequence: TGTGCCAGCAGAATGACAGGGGTACCTGGAAACACCATATATTTT.

This clone was picked up one time. V and J are TRBV27 and TRBJ1-5; 7 bases match TRBD1. The trim removed 1 base at V and 4 bases at J, leaving 4 bases unmatched. CDR1 is MNHEY and CDR2 is SMNVEV in the germline V gene (reference sequence). The CDR3 consists of 15 residues. The CDR3 loop reads CASSLLAGGNQPQHF. The CDR3 DNA reads as TGTGCCAGCAGTTTATTGGCAGGGGGTAATCAGCCCCAGCATTTT.

The chain recombines TRBV29-1 with TRBJ2-3, with D uncertain. In germline, CDR1 is SQVTM, CDR2 ANQGSEA. The CDR3 runs to 12 residues. The V gene lost 0 bases and the J gene lost 3 bases, with 4 bases spanning the gap. The CDR3 region is CSVEDGTDTQYF. The CDR3 DNA reads as TGCAGCGTTGAAGACGGGACAGATACGCAGTATTTT.

The chain is built from TRBV5-6 and TRBJ2-5, with D possibly being TRBD2 (5 bases). V was pared by 5 bases and J by 1 base, with 12 bases between. Germline assignment: CDR1 SGHDT and CDR2 YYEEEE. The CDR3 has 14 amino acids. The CDR3 protein is CASRRGAPQETQYF. The CDR3 nucleotides read TGTGCCAGCAGACGGGGAGCTCCCCAAGAGACCCAGTACTTC.

CDR3 sequence (DNA): TGTGCCAGCAGGGCCTTAATAACCAATCAGCCCCAGCATTTT. The encoded protein is CASRALITNQPQHF. V gene TRBV28 combines with J gene TRBJ1-5, with unresolved D. This CDR3 spans 14 amino acids. Trimming removed 6 bases at V and 3 bases at J, with 12 bases between. The germline gives CDR1 MDHEN, CDR2 SYDVKM.

The chain combines TRBV6-1 with TRBJ1-5; D gene ambiguous. Germline CDR1 MNHNS, CDR2 SASEGT. The CDR3 loop spans 12 amino acids. Trimming pared 4 bases from V and 4 bases from J, leaving 5 bases between. CDR3 sequence reads: CASSVGNQPQHF. CDR3 in DNA: TGTGCCAGCAGTGTGGGGAATCAGCCCCAGCATTTT.